What follows is one T cell receptor beta chain and its context. Assay: immunoSEQ multiplex PCR; the TCRdb copy retains only in-frame clones and omits some. The repertoire holds about 160,000 clones, with approximately 90% as singletons. The data were obtained in a study of blood T cell repertoires in COVID-19. Turning to the study itself: Sample material is recorded as cDNA or gDNA derived from T cells, B-cell-depleted T cells, or PBMCs.

The length of the CDR3 is 13 residues. Germline V gene sequence: CDR1 MNHEY, CDR2 SVGEGT. Trimming cost V 2 bases and J 4 bases; bases outside gene matches: 1. The chain links TRBV6-2 or TRBV6-3 to TRBJ1-1, with 7 bases that match TRBD1. The TCR was taken from a woman aged 55-69 years who had recovered from COVID-19. Sample: peripheral blood. The CDR3 nucleotides are TGTGCCAGCAGTTACGGACAGGTCACTGAAGCTTTCTTT. Protein product: CASSYGQVTEAFF.